The 8 T cell receptor beta chains presented below share a single source sample, sequenced in a study of lymphopenia after photon versus proton radiotherapy (dated by TCRdb to between 2018 and 2020). To prepare the library, the immunoSEQ multiplex PCR assay was applied. TCRdb retrieved this table from immuneACCESS and kept in-frame rearrangements only. Not all clones are present; in checked studies, unresolved V genes account for under half, and no reason is known for the remainder. The sample contains approximately 150,000 clones, 75% to 90% of them found a single time. The ten largest clones represent roughly 4.7% of the sample. Sequencing was performed on peripheral blood, taken from a patient treated with photon-based radiotherapy. These receptors all come from a man aged 45-65 years with gastric cancer.

This clone was detected only once. The chain has TRBV2 and TRBJ2-5; the D is unclear. Per germline, CDR1 SNHLY and CDR2 FYNNEI. This CDR3 contains 14 residues. The V gene lost 10 bases and the J gene lost 0 bases, with 15 bases spanning the gap. CDR3 sequence: CATQTTVNQETQYF. CDR3 DNA: TGTGCCACTCAGACGACTGTAAACCAAGAGACCCAGTACTTC. The whole variable domain, remainder taken from reference TRBV2 and TRBJ2-5, is EPEVTQTPSHQVTQMGQEVILRCVPISNHLYFYWYRQILGQKVEFLVSFYNNEISEKSEIFDDQFSVERPDGSNFTLKIRSTKLEDSAMYFCATQTTVNQETQYFGPGTRLLVL.

The chain's CDR3 is CASSPGQVHNEKLFF. CDR3 sequence (DNA): TGTGCCAGCAGCCCAGGACAGGTTCATAATGAAAAACTGTTTTTT. The genes are TRBV7-2 and TRBJ1-4; TRBD1 agrees at 7 bases. The CDR3 length is 15 residues. The ends lost 5 bases at V and 4 bases at J; junction bases unmatched: 7. The germline V gene encodes CDR1 SGHTA and CDR2 FQGNSA.

This clone is a singleton in its sample. The J gene is TRBJ1-1, the V gene TRBV6-4; a weak D match, TRBD1 (5 bases). Trimming took 4 bases from V and 4 from J, leaving 25 bases between them. The CDR3 covers 18 residues. The germline CDR1 and CDR2 sequences are MRHNA and SNTAGT. For the CDR3, the DNA is TGTGCCAGCAGTGGGGGCGGCAGGTTTCCTGCGGGGGGCACTGAAGCTTTCTTT. Protein product: CASSGGGRFPAGGTEAFF.

The chain couples TRBV4-2 to TRBJ2-1; D not resolved. Germline values: CDR1 LGHNA, CDR2 YNFKEQ. The CDR3 spans 13 residues. Between the trimmed V and J ends, which lost 0 bases and 6 bases, there was a span of 6 bases. The CDR3 reads CASSQDPTNEQFF. The CDR3 nucleotides are TGTGCCAGCAGCCAAGATCCCACCAATGAGCAGTTCTTC.

The chain couples TRBV10-3 to TRBJ2-7; 7 bases fit TRBD1. CDR1 is ENHRY and CDR2 is SYGVKD in the germline V gene. The CDR3 is made up of 16 amino acids. The J segment lost 6 bases and the V segment lost 2 bases, leaving 13 bases of the junction unmatched. The CDR3 spells CAISEDRVNSGAEQYF. The DNA for the CDR3 is TGTGCCATCAGTGAGGACAGGGTGAACTCGGGCGCCGAGCAGTACTTC.

This rearrangement joins TRBV6-6 to TRBJ2-7; 7 bases are shared with TRBD1. The length of the CDR3 is 14 residues. With 1 base clipped from V and 4 bases from J, the junction kept 4 bases outside the gene matches. Germline lookup yields CDR1 MNHNY and CDR2 SVGAGI (reference sequence). The chain's CDR3 is CASSYWDSFYEQYF. The DNA of the CDR3 is TGTGCCAGCAGTTACTGGGACAGCTTTTACGAGCAGTACTTC.

The chain carries TRBV6-6 and TRBJ1-1; 8 nucleotides line up with TRBD1. This CDR3 is 13 amino acids long. Germline loops: CDR1 MNHNY, CDR2 SVGAGI (reference sequence). V shed 6 bases, J shed 3 bases, and the junction held 3 bases outside the gene matches. Here the CDR3 reads CASSRQGHTEAFF. CDR3 DNA: TGTGCCAGCAGCCGACAGGGGCACACTGAAGCTTTCTTT.

J is TRBJ2-2 and V is TRBV7-6; no definite D call. Germline values: CDR1 SGHVS, CDR2 FNYEAQ. Between the trimmed V and J ends, which lost 5 bases and 1 base, there was a span of 11 bases. The CDR3 totals 15 residues. Here the CDR3 DNA reads TGTGCCAGCAGCCACGCCAGCTTGAACACCGGGGAGCTGTTTTTT. Its protein is CASSHASLNTGELFF.